The 13 T cell receptor beta chains given below trace back to one sample, sequenced in a study of beta chain features in type 1 diabetes. Study observations and caveats: Significant though moderate, a shortening of TCRB CDR3s appeared in all four CD4+ subsets of Type 1 diabetes patients.

What these receptors recognize is not known. The entirety of the isolated RNA underwent reverse transcription, so expressed TCRB transcripts were sequenced. Only in-frame clones appear in the TCRdb table, and some are missing; sequencing was by immunoSEQ multiplex PCR. This sample has hundreds of thousands of clones, with over 10% found just once. Input material: naive CD4+ T cells from blood. Source of these receptors: a man aged 18 to 30 with type 1 diabetes.

This clone turned up a few times. The chain couples TRBV20-1 to TRBJ2-7; D is uncertain. Germline assignment: CDR1 DFQATT and CDR2 SNEGSKA (reference sequence). V was shortened by 0 bases and J by 13 bases, with 13 bases between the two germline ends. This CDR3 region has 11 residues. The CDR3 region is CSARDSRTLYF. Written as DNA, the CDR3 is TGCAGTGCTAGAGATTCCCGGACCCTTTACTTC.

This clone was seen only a few times. The rearrangement joins TRBV2 to TRBJ1-5; no clear D. The CDR3 runs to 14 residues. Germline CDR1 and CDR2: SNHLY and FYNNEI. Deletions cut 4 bases from V and 0 bases from J, with 7 bases between. The CDR3 DNA reads TGTGCCAGCAGTGCCCGTGGTAGCAATCAGCCCCAGCATTTT. Its protein is CASSARGSNQPQHF. The entire variable domain, with the rest obtained from reference TRBV2 and TRBJ1-5, is as follows: EPEVTQTPSHQVTQMGQEVILRCVPISNHLYFYWYRQILGQKVEFLVSFYNNEISEKSEIFDDQFSVERPDGSNFTLKIRSTKLEDSAMYFCASSARGSNQPQHFGDGTRLSIL.

This clone has a handful of counts. As DNA, the CDR3 is TGTGCCAGCAGTGAAAGGGGTGGGAACAGGGCCCTCCACTTT. Translated: CASSERGGNRALHF. The rearrangement joins TRBV6-1 to TRBJ1-6; perhaps TRBD1 as D (6 bases). The germline gives CDR1 MNHNS, CDR2 SASEGT. Deletions cut 2 bases from V and 14 bases from J, with 16 bases between. This CDR3 contains 14 residues.

J is TRBJ2-2 and V is TRBV11-2; D is unclear. The CDR3 has 11 residues. V was shortened by 2 bases and J by 7 bases, with 2 bases between the two germline ends. The V gene's germline CDR1 is SGHAT and CDR2 FQNNGV. As DNA, the CDR3 is TGTGCCAGCAGCTTACTCGGGGAGCTGTTTTTT. Protein sequence: CASSLLGELFF.

A note on this clone: In the same sample, other DNA sequences code for this CDR3. The genes are TRBV6-5 and TRBJ2-3; D may be TRBD2 (5 bases). This CDR3 contains 15 residues. Germline CDR1 MNHEY, CDR2 SVGAGI. Trimming pared 0 bases from V and 0 bases from J, leaving 7 bases between. The CDR3 DNA follows: TGTGCCAGCAGTTACTCACGGGGTAGCACAGATACGCAGTATTTT. Translating it yields CASSYSRGSTDTQYF.

This clone was seen more than once but under ten times. The CDR3 sequence: CASSPPGANTEAFF. In DNA, the CDR3 is TGTGCCAGCAGCCCCCCCGGGGCGAACACTGAAGCTTTCTTT. J is TRBJ1-1 and V is TRBV7-9; perhaps TRBD1 as D (5 bases). CDR1 SEHNR and CDR2 FQNEAQ come from the germline V gene (reference sequence). The CDR3 is 14 residues long. The V end was cut by 5 bases, the J end by 1 base, with 11 bases between.

The chain has TRBV2 and TRBJ1-4; 8 nucleotides match TRBD1. The ends lost 10 bases at V and 8 bases at J; junction bases unmatched: 9. This CDR3 comprises 13 residues. The germline CDR1 and CDR2 sequences are SNHLY and FYNNEI. The CDR3: CAKRTGRFEKLFF. Here the CDR3 DNA reads TGTGCCAAAAGGACAGGGAGGTTCGAAAAACTGTTTTTT.

This clone was found a few times. The J gene is TRBJ2-3, the V gene TRBV11-3; D is uncertain. The ends were cut back, 5 bases at V and 4 bases at J, with 7 bases in the middle. CDR1 is SGHNT, CDR2 YENEEA, per germline. CDR3 length equals 12 residues. CDR3 sequence: CASSIRADTQYF. The CDR3 DNA sequence: TGTGCCAGCAGCATTAGGGCAGATACGCAGTATTTT.

The chain combines TRBV20-1 with TRBJ2-7; D is possibly TRBD1 (6 bases). This CDR3 is 11 amino acids long. Germline CDR1 DFQATT, CDR2 SNEGSKA (reference sequence). The V gene lost 4 bases and the J gene lost 3 bases, with 7 bases spanning the gap. The CDR3 sequence: CSAIQGYEQYF. The CDR3 nucleotides read TGCAGTGCTATACAGGGCTACGAGCAGTACTTC.

The chain recombines TRBV16 with TRBJ1-5; D is unclear. Germline loops: CDR1 KGHSY, CDR2 FQNENV. The germline V and J ends were trimmed by 7 bases and 2 bases, with 9 bases remaining between them. The CDR3 totals 13 residues. In DNA form, the CDR3 reads TGTGCCAGCACCCGGGCCGGCAATCAGCCCCAGCATTTT. It is translated as CASTRAGNQPQHF.

DNA for the CDR3: TGTGCCAGCAGTGAAGGACAGGGGATCTACAATGAGCAGTTCTTC. Amino acid sequence: CASSEGQGIYNEQFF. The chain has TRBV6-1 and TRBJ2-1; TRBD1 matches 8 bases. Trimming removed 1 base from V and 3 bases from J; junction bases left unmatched: 2. Germline CDR1 is MNHNS and CDR2 is SASEGT. CDR3 length: 15 amino acids.

This chain uses TRBV4-1 with TRBJ1-1, with 10 bases identical to TRBD1. Looked up from germline, CDR1 is MGHRA and CDR2 is YSYEKL. The CDR3 is made up of 15 amino acids. Trimming cost V 4 bases and J 4 bases; bases outside gene matches: 6. The CDR3 is CASSPRQGAGTEAFF. For the CDR3, the DNA is TGCGCCAGCAGCCCAAGACAGGGGGCGGGCACTGAAGCTTTCTTT.

This clone appeared a few times. The V and J genes are TRBV18 and TRBJ2-1; no firm D call. Germline assignment: CDR1 KGHSH and CDR2 LQKENI. The ends were cut back, 1 base at V and 2 bases at J, with 9 bases in the middle. The CDR3 extends over 15 amino acids. CDR3 sequence: CASSPRLTTYNEQFF. CDR3 sequence (DNA): TGTGCCAGCTCACCACGGCTTACTACCTACAATGAGCAGTTCTTC.